A single sample is the source of the 20 T cell receptor beta chains below, sequenced in a study of T cell clones after liver transplantation. Method: immunoSEQ multiplex PCR; TCRdb's copy keeps in-frame clones and lacks some. The sample holds around 120,000 clones, 90% seen once. The source material was CD4+ T cells from blood, sampled 12 months after liver transplant. Receptors originate from a human patient who received a liver transplant. A subset of T cells may come from the graft donor.

This rearrangement joins TRBV4-3 to TRBJ2-7, with 13 bases that match TRBD2. Germline values: CDR1 LGHNA, CDR2 YSLEER. This CDR3 region has 18 residues. J was trimmed by 4 bases and V by 4 bases; bases with no gene match: 13. The CDR3 DNA is TGCGCCAGCAGCCCCTGGACTAGCGGGAGAGTGGGTTCGTACGAGCAGTACTTC. It encodes CASSPWTSGRVGSYEQYF.

This chain connects TRBV29-1 to TRBJ2-3, with D unclear. This CDR3 has 11 residues. Germline CDR1 and CDR2: SQVTM and ANQGSEA. V was clipped by 5 bases and J by 3 bases, with 6 bases between them. The CDR3 is CSVTGTDTQYF. The DNA for the CDR3 is TGCAGCGTTACCGGGACAGATACGCAGTATTTT.

The chain recombines TRBV10-3 with TRBJ2-3; D gene ambiguous. The CDR3 totals 12 residues. The germline CDR1 and CDR2 sequences are ENHRY and SYGVKD. Trimming shortened V by 4 bases and J by 7 bases, and 9 bases separated the two germline ends. The CDR3 DNA follows: TGTGCCATCAGTGGGGGAAGTAATACGCAGTATTTT. It encodes CAISGGSNTQYF.

This chain connects TRBV27 to TRBJ2-1; 7 bases line up with TRBD2. The CDR3 covers 17 residues. Germline V CDR1 and CDR2: MNHEY, SMNVEV (reference sequence). Unmatched junction bases numbered 11, after V lost 3 bases and J lost 3 bases. As DNA, the CDR3 is TGTGCCAGCAGTTTCGCGCGATCTAGCGGACGCTACAATGAGCAGTTCTTC. Its translation is CASSFARSSGRYNEQFF.

This chain connects TRBV28 to TRBJ2-7; D uncertain. Deletions cut 3 bases from V and 0 bases from J, with 15 bases between. The CDR3 has 16 residues. Germline V lookup: CDR1 MDHEN, CDR2 SYDVKM. CDR3: CASSFGKGPGSYEQYF. CDR3 nucleotide sequence: TGTGCCAGCAGTTTCGGAAAGGGCCCTGGCTCCTACGAGCAGTACTTC.

This chain joins TRBV4-3 and TRBJ2-1, with TRBD2 matching 10 bases. The CDR3 length is 21 residues. In germline, CDR1 is LGHNA, CDR2 YSLEER. The V gene end was trimmed by 0 bases and the J gene end by 0 bases; junction bases not matched to a gene: 14. DNA of the CDR3: TGCGCCAGCAGCCAAGAAGGTCGAGCGGGAGGGCCAACTAACTCCTACAATGAGCAGTTCTTC. Translating gives CASSQEGRAGGPTNSYNEQFF.

The chain has TRBV21-1 and TRBJ2-3; the listed D gene, TRBD2, was not tested against the DNA. TRBV21-1 is termed a pseudogene. There are 15 residues in the CDR3. The DNA for the CDR3 is TGTGCCAGCAGCAATGGTGAGCTGCACACAGATACGCAGTATTTT. It is translated as CASSNGELHTDTQYF.

V and J are TRBV7-3 and TRBJ1-1; tentative D call: TRBD1 (6 bases). The CDR3 extends over 14 amino acids. CDR1 is SGHTA and CDR2 is FQGTGA in the germline V gene. V lost 5 bases and J lost 4, with 14 bases in between. CDR3 in amino acids: CASSPGGASTEAFF. In DNA form, the CDR3 reads TGTGCCAGCAGCCCCGGGGGGGCGAGCACTGAAGCTTTCTTT.

The chain has TRBV11-3 and TRBJ2-7, with TRBD2 matching over 7 bases. CDR3 length: 14 amino acids. The V and J ends lost 5 bases and 4 bases, in that order; junction bases with no gene match: 8. In germline, CDR1 is SGHNT, CDR2 YENEEA. The chain's CDR3 is CASSPLSGGYEQYF. The CDR3 DNA reads TGTGCCAGCAGCCCACTTTCGGGAGGTTACGAGCAGTACTTC.

This clone has a single count. The rearrangement links TRBV15 to TRBJ2-1, with D tentatively TRBD2 (5 bases). Trimming removed 2 bases at V and 9 bases at J, with 11 bases between. The CDR3 totals 13 residues. Germline V lookup: CDR1 LNHNV, CDR2 YYDKDF (reference sequence). CDR3 DNA: TGTGCCACCAGCAGATCACTAGTAAGTGAGCAGTTCTTC. Amino acid sequence: CATSRSLVSEQFF.

This clone was observed once. The gene calls are TRBV28 and TRBJ1-5; 7 bases are shared with TRBD1. Germline-derived CDR1 and CDR2 are MDHEN and SYDVKM. V gave up 6 bases and J gave up 2 bases; unmatched junction bases: 4. The CDR3 extends over 14 amino acids. The CDR3 reads CASSQGQGNQPQHF. As DNA, the CDR3 is TGTGCCAGCAGCCAAGGACAGGGCAATCAGCCCCAGCATTTT.

With respect to this clone: Compared with germline, one end of the junction differs, possibly owing to a read error. This chain links TRBV11-3 with TRBJ1-3; possible D gene TRBD1, 5 bases. The CDR3 length is 15 residues. Germline CDR1 and CDR2: SGHNT and YENEEA. The CDR3 spells CASRLGAYSGNTIYF. DNA for the CDR3: TGTGCCAGCAGATTAGGGGCATACTCTGGAAACACCATATATTTT.

The J gene is TRBJ1-1, the V gene TRBV7-3, with D possibly TRBD1 on 6 matching bases. V was trimmed by 5 bases and J by 0 bases, leaving 10 bases between them. CDR1 and CDR2 from the germline V gene are SGHTA and FQGTGA. CDR3 length: 14 residues. The CDR3 loop is CASSLDRLNTEAFF. The CDR3 nucleotides are TGTGCCAGCAGCCTGGACAGATTGAACACTGAAGCTTTCTTT.

The V call is TRBV11-3, the J call TRBJ2-1, with 9 nucleotides matching TRBD1. Germline V gives CDR1 SGHNT, CDR2 YENEEA. V was pared by 5 bases and J by 8 bases, with 10 bases of the junction left unmatched. The CDR3 is 15 amino acids. The CDR3 reads CASSQTDRGADEQFF. The CDR3 DNA reads TGTGCCAGCAGCCAGACGGACAGGGGCGCGGATGAGCAGTTCTTC. Full variable domain (remainder filled in from reference TRBV11-3 and TRBJ2-1): EAGVVQSPRYKIIEKKQPVAFWCNPISGHNTLYWYLQNLGQGPELLIRYENEEAVDDSQLPKDRFSAERLKGVDSTLKIQPAELGDSAVYLCASSQTDRGADEQFFGPGTRLTVL.

In this sample, this clone turned up once. The CDR3 DNA reads TGTGCCAGCAGCTCCGTCGGACGACAAGAGACCCAGTACTTC. This encodes CASSSVGRQETQYF. The chain uses TRBV11-2 and TRBJ2-5; D unresolved. Per germline, CDR1 SGHAT and CDR2 FQNNGV. The V gene lost 4 bases and the J gene lost 2 bases, with 11 bases spanning the gap. This CDR3 comprises 14 residues.

This rearrangement joins TRBV19 to TRBJ1-1; D gene unclear. The CDR3 totals 17 residues. Germline CDR1 LNHDA, CDR2 SQIVND (reference sequence). The V end was cut by 5 bases, the J end by 0 bases, with 19 bases between. CDR3 residues: CASSPLGQSTMNTEAFF. The DNA of the CDR3 is TGTGCCAGTAGTCCCCTAGGGCAGAGCACCATGAACACTGAAGCTTTCTTT.

This chain joins TRBV7-9 and TRBJ2-3, with D possibly matching TRBD2 (5 bases). The V and J ends lost 2 bases and 0 bases respectively, with 9 bases between them. Germline V CDR1 and CDR2: SEHNR, FQNEAQ (reference sequence). This CDR3 has 15 amino acids. The CDR3 region has the DNA TGTGCCAGCAGCTTAAATAGCGATAGCACAGATACGCAGTATTTT. This sequence encodes CASSLNSDSTDTQYF.

The J gene is TRBJ2-7, the V gene TRBV6-5; no clear D gene. Germline CDR1 MNHEY, CDR2 SVGAGI. The V end lost 5 bases, the J end lost 4 bases, and 15 bases lay between the germline ends. The CDR3 spans 14 residues. CDR3 loop: CASSTESRSYEQYF. DNA of the CDR3: TGTGCCAGCAGTACCGAATCAAGGAGTTACGAGCAGTACTTC.

The DNA of the CDR3 is TGTGCCAGCAGTGAAGCGCCGGGACAGGGTGATACGCAGTATTTT. This translates into CASSEAPGQGDTQYF. The rearrangement uses TRBV6-1 and TRBJ2-3, with 9 bases identical to TRBD1. V lost 0 bases and J lost 6; bases outside the gene matches: 4. Per the germline V gene, CDR1 is MNHNS and CDR2 is SASEGT. The CDR3 is 15 amino acids.

The chain couples TRBV7-6 to TRBJ1-1; 7 bases are a match to TRBD1. CDR3 length: 14 amino acids. CDR1 and CDR2 (germline): SGHVS, FNYEAQ. V trimming: 6 bases; J trimming: 4 bases; junction bases outside the gene matches: 8. CDR3 nucleotides: TGTGCCAGCAGTCCCGGGACAGCTTTCACTGAAGCTTTCTTT. Amino acid sequence: CASSPGTAFTEAFF.